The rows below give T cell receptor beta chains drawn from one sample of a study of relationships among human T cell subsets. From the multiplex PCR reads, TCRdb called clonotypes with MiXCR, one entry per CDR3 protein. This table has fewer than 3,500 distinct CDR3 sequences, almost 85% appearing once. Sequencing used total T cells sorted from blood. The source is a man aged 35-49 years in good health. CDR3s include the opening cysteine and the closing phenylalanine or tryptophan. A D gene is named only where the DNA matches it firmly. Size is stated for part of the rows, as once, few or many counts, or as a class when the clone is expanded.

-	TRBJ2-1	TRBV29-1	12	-	CSATKGSDEQFF	TGCAGCGCCACCAAGGGTTCAGATGAGCAGTTCTTC
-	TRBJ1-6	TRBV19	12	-	CATKSGNSPLHF	TGTGCCACCAAGTCCGGGAATTCACCCCTCCACTTT
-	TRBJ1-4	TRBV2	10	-	CASSREKLFF	TGTGCCAGCAGTCGTGAAAAACTGTTTTTT
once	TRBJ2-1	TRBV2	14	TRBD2	CASSRTSANNEQFF	TGTGCCAGCAGTCGGACTAGCGCCAACAATGAGCAGTTCTTC
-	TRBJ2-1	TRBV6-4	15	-	CASSPGKGDFNEQFF	TGTGCCAGCAGTCCAGGGAAAGGGGACTTCAATGAGCAGTTCTTC
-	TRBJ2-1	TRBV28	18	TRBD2	CASSSPVGRARSYNEQFF	TGTGCCAGCAGTTCTCCGGTGGGGAGGGCCCGGTCCTACAATGAGCAGTTCTTC
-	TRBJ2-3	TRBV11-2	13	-	CASSPNTADTQYF	TGTGCCAGCAGCCCAAACACCGCAGATACGCAGTATTTT
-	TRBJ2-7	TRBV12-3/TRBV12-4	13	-	CASSLTAYYEQYF	TGTGCCAGCAGTTTGACAGCTTACTACGAGCAGTACTTC
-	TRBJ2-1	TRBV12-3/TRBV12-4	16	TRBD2	CASSLSWSGVYNEQFF	TGTGCCAGCAGTCTCTCCTGGAGCGGGGTTTACAATGAGCAGTTCTTC
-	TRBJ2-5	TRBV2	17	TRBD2	CASSSGTSGDNQETQYF	TGTGCCAGCAGTTCCGGGACTAGCGGGGACAACCAAGAGACCCAGTACTTC
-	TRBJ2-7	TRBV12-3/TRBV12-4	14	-	CASSQGDVNYEQYF	TGTGCCAGCAGCCAAGGGGACGTAAACTACGAGCAGTACTTC
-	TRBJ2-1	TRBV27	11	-	CASSPGSEQFF	TGTGCCAGCAGTCCGGGTTCTGAGCAGTTCTTC
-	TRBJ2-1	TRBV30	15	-	CAWSVSGGGYNEQFF	TGTGCCTGGAGTGTTTCAGGGGGAGGCTACAATGAGCAGTTCTTC
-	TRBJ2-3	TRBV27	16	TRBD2	CASSLFGLGEADTQYF	TGTGCCAGCAGTTTATTTGGACTAGGTGAGGCAGATACGCAGTATTTT
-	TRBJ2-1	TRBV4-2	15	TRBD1	CASQKGAKFIDEQFF	TGTGCCAGTCAAAAGGGGGCAAAATTTATCGATGAGCAGTTCTTC
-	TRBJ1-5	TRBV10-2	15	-	CASSESGQLDQPQHF	TGCGCCAGCAGTGAGTCTGGACAACTCGATCAGCCCCAGCATTTT
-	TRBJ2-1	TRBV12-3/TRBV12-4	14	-	CASSLTSTYNEQFF	TGTGCCAGCAGTTTAACTTCTACCTACAATGAGCAGTTCTTC
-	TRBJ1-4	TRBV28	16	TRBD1	CASSRDRGPTNEKLFF	TGTGCCAGCAGCCGGGACAGGGGGCCCACTAATGAAAAACTGTTTTTT
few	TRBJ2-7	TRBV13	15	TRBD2	CASSQKREWMYEQYF	TGTGCCAGCAGTCAAAAGCGGGAATGGATGTACGAGCAGTACTTC
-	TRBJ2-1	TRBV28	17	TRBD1	CASSPPPSGQLRDEQFF	TGTGCCAGCAGTCCCCCGCCGTCGGGACAGCTCAGGGATGAGCAGTTCTTC
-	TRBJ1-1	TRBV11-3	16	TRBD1	CASSLDKRTGNTEAFF	TGTGCCAGCAGCTTAGATAAGCGGACAGGGAACACTGAAGCTTTCTTT
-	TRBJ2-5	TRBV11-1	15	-	CASSRTGTVQETQYF	TGTGCCAGCAGTCGGACCGGGACCGTGCAAGAGACCCAGTACTTC
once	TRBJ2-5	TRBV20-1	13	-	CSAGSGPQETQYF	TGCAGTGCTGGATCCGGGCCTCAAGAGACCCAGTACTTC
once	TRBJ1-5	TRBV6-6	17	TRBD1	CASSLGQGEVANQPQHF	TGTGCCAGCAGTCTCGGACAGGGCGAGGTGGCCAATCAGCCCCAGCATTTT
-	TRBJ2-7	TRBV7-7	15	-	CASSSPRTWNYEQYF	TGTGCCAGCAGCTCCCCCCGGACCTGGAACTACGAGCAGTACTTC
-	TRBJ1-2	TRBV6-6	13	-	CASSFSRDYGYTF	TGTGCCAGCAGTTTTTCCCGAGACTATGGCTACACCTTC
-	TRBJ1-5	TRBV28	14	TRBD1	CASEGTGGNQPQHF	TGTGCCAGCGAGGGGACAGGGGGCAATCAGCCCCAGCATTTT
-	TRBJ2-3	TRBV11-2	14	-	CASSLQGLTDTQYF	TGTGCCAGCAGCTTACAGGGATTGACAGATACGCAGTATTTT
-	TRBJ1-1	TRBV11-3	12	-	CASSHRSTEAFF	TGTGCCAGCAGCCACCGGTCTACTGAAGCTTTCTTT
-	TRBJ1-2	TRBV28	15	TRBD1	CASTITTGHNYGYTF	TGTGCCAGCACTATAACGACAGGGCACAACTATGGCTACACCTTC
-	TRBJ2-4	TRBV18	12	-	CASSPSSYIQYF	TGTGCCAGCTCACCATCTAGTTACATTCAGTACTTC
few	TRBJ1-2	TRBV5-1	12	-	CASHRDNYGYTF	TGCGCCAGCCACAGGGATAACTATGGCTACACCTTC
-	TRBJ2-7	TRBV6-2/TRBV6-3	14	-	CASSYGVRGYEQYF	TGTGCCAGCAGTTACGGCGTCAGGGGATACGAGCAGTACTTC
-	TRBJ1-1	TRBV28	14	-	CASSLSIMNTEAFF	TGTGCCAGCAGTTTATCCATCATGAACACTGAAGCTTTCTTT
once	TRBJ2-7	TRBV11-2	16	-	CASSLDFLAGSNEQYF	TGTGCCAGCAGCTTAGATTTTTTGGCAGGGTCTAACGAGCAGTACTTC
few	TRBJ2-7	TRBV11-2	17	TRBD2	CASSFAQREIISYEQYF	TGTGCCAGCAGCTTCGCCCAGCGGGAAATTATCTCCTACGAGCAGTACTTC
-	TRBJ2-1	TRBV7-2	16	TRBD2	CASSRNVAGGIDEQFF	TGTGCCAGCAGTCGGAACGTAGCGGGGGGGATCGATGAGCAGTTCTTC
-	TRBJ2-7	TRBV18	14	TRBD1	CASSPGQDGDEQYF	TGTGCCAGCTCCCCGGGACAGGACGGGGACGAGCAGTACTTC
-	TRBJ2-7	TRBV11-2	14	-	CASSPGLRSYEQYF	TGTGCCAGCAGCCCAGGACTCAGAAGCTACGAGCAGTACTTC
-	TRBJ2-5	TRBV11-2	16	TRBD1	CASSFGQGPSQETQYF	TGTGCCAGCAGCTTCGGACAGGGGCCGTCCCAAGAGACCCAGTACTTC